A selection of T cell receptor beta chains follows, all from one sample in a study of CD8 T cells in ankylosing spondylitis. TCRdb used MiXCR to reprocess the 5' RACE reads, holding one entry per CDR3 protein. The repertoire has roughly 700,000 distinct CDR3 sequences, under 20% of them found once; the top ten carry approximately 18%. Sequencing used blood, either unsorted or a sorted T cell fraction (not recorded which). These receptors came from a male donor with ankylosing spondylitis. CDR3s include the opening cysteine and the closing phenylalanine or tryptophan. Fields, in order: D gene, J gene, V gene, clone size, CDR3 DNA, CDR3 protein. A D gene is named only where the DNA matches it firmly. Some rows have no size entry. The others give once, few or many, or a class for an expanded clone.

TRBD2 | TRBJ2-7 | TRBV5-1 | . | TGCGCCAGCAGCTCGTGGACTAGCGGGAAAAACGAGCAGTACTTC | CASSSWTSGKNEQYF
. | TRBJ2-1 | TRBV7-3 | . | TGTGCCAGCAGCAAGGGCAATGAGCAGTTCTTC | CASSKGNEQFF
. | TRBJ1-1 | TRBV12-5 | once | TGTGCTAGTGGGACGGGTTTTGAAGCTTTCTTT | CASGTGFEAFF
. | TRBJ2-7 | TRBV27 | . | TGTGCCAGCAGTTTATCACGGGAATACGAGCAGTACTTC | CASSLSREYEQYF
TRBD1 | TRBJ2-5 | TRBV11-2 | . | TGTGCCAGCAGCTACGACAGGGCCCTGTTCGGAATCCAAGAGACCCAGTACTTC | CASSYDRALFGIQETQYF
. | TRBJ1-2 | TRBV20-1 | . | TGCAGTGCTAGAGATCTCCGGACAGCCTATGGCTACACCTTC | CSARDLRTAYGYTF
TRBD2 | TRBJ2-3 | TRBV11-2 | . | TGTGCCAGCAGCCCCGGGACTAGCGGGAGGGCGTGGGATACGCAGTATTTT | CASSPGTSGRAWDTQYF
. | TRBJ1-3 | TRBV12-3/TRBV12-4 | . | TGTGCCAGCAGTCCCCCGCTGAGCTCTGGAAACACCATATATTTT | CASSPPLSSGNTIYF
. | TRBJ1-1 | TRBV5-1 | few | TGCGCCAGCAGCTTGGAATCGGCTGGGGTCGAAGCTTTCTTT | CASSLESAGVEAFF
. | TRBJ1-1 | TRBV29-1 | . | TGCAGCGTTGAGGGGGGGCAAGGGACTGAAGCTTTCTTT | CSVEGGQGTEAFF
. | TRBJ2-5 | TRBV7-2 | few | TGTGCCAGCACCGTCTCGGGTCCCCAAGAGACCCAGTACTTC | CASTVSGPQETQYF
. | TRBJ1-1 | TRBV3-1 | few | TGTGCCAGCAGGCCCCTAGATTTGAACACTGAAGCTTTCTTT | CASRPLDLNTEAFF
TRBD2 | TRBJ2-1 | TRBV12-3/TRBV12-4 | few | TGTGCCAGCAGAGGACTAGCGGGTACTGATGAGCAGTTCTTC | CASRGLAGTDEQFF
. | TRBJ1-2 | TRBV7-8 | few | TGTGCCAGCAGCTTAAACACCAACTATGGCTACACCTTC | CASSLNTNYGYTF
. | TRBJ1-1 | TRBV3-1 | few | TGTGCCAGCAGCCAAAAAGGGACCGGGGCTGAAGCTTTCTTT | CASSQKGTGAEAFF
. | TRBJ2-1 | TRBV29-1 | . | TGCAGCGTTTCCCCCTCGGGTGAGCAGTTCTTC | CSVSPSGEQFF
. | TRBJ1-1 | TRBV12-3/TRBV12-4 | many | TGTGCCAGCAGTTACTCAACCACTGAAGCTTTCTTT | CASSYSTTEAFF
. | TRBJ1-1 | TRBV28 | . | TGTGCCAGCAGTTCCCTGGGCGGGGCAGCCTCTGAAGCTTTCTTT | CASSSLGGAASEAFF
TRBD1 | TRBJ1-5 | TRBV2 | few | TGTGCCAGCGCTGGACAGGCCTTCAATCAGCCCCAGCATTTT | CASAGQAFNQPQHF
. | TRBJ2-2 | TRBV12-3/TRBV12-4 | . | TGTGCCAGCAGTCCCCGACAGAGCCACACCGGGGAGCTGTTTTTT | CASSPRQSHTGELFF
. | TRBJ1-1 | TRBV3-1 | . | TGTGCCAGCAGCCAAGGATGGTTAGAAATCGGAAAAGCTTTCTTT | CASSQGWLEIGKAFF
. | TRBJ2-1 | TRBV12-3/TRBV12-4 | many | TGTGCCAGCAGTTTTGGGAACCCGGATGGTGAGCAGTTCTTC | CASSFGNPDGEQFF
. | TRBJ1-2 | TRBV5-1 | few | TGCGCCAGCAGCCACGGGGACTATGGCTACACCTTC | CASSHGDYGYTF
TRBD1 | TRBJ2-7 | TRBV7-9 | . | TGTGCCAGCAGCCCCGGGACAGGGGCCCACTACGAGCAGTACTTC | CASSPGTGAHYEQYF
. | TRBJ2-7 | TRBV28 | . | TGTGCCAGCAGTTTAGGTGACTGGTCCTCCTACGAGCAGTACTTC | CASSLGDWSSYEQYF
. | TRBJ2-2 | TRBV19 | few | TGTGCCAGTAGTATCGTCGGCTCAGGCACCGGGGAGCTGTTTTTT | CASSIVGSGTGELFF
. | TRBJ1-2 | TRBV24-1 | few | TGTGCCACCAGTGATCACGGGACGGAGTATGGCTACACCTTC | CATSDHGTEYGYTF
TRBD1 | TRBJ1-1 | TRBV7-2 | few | TGTGCCAGCAGTTCCAACAGGGGTGGGGCAGCTTTCTTT | CASSSNRGGAAFF
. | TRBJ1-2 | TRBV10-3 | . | TGTGCCATCAGTGGGGGGGATGGCTACACCTTC | CAISGGDGYTF
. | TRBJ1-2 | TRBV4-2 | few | TGTGCCAGCAGCCAAGATCCGGGACTGGAAGGCTACACCTTC | CASSQDPGLEGYTF
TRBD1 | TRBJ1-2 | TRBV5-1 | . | TGCGCCAGCAGCACACCACAGGGGATGAATGGCTACACCTTC | CASSTPQGMNGYTF
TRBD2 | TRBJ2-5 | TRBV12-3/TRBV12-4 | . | TGTGCCAGCAGTCCAGGGACTAGCGGGAGCGAGACCCAGTACTTC | CASSPGTSGSETQYF
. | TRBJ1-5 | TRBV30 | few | TGTGCCTGGAGTGCGGGGGGGTATCAGCCCCAGCATTTT | CAWSAGGYQPQHF